This entry lists 11 T cell receptor beta chains sequenced from one sample in a study of graft-versus-host responses after intestinal transplantation. The assay was immunoSEQ multiplex PCR, and TCRdb's table has in-frame clones only and misses some. The table has fewer than 130,000 clones, approximately 92% seen once; the top ten hold 0.4% to 0.55%. The antigens for these receptors are not known. The sequencing here drew on unstimulated CD8+ T cells sorted from spleen or lymph node cells, taken before intestinal transplant. The source is a human donor who received an intestinal transplant.

The genes are TRBV9 and TRBJ1-1; D may be TRBD1 (6 bases). The germline V gene encodes CDR1 SGDLS and CDR2 YYNGEE. This CDR3 region has 14 residues. V was pared by 0 bases and J by 1 base, with 7 bases between. This CDR3 reads CASSVGGPNTEAFF. The CDR3 DNA follows: TGTGCCAGCAGCGTAGGGGGGCCGAACACTGAAGCTTTCTTT.

This rearrangement joins TRBV27 to TRBJ2-7, with D unresolved. The CDR3 is 14 amino acids. Germline CDR1 reads MNHEY; CDR2 reads SMNVEV (reference sequence). Trimming pared 2 bases from V and 1 base from J, leaving 9 bases between. The DNA of the CDR3 is TGTGCCAGCAGTTTACGGTTGGAGTCCTACGAGCAGTACTTC. This gives the protein CASSLRLESYEQYF.

CDR3 sequence (DNA): TGTGCCACCAGCAGTGAACTAGCGTCCACCGGGGAGCTGTTTTTT. This gives the protein CATSSELASTGELFF. The J gene is TRBJ2-2, the V gene TRBV15; TRBD2 agrees at 7 bases. The germline gives CDR1 LNHNV, CDR2 YYDKDF (reference sequence). The length of the CDR3 is 15 residues. The V gene end was trimmed by 3 bases and the J gene end by 4 bases; junction bases not matched to a gene: 5.

V is TRBV6-1 and J is TRBJ2-3; 8 bases map to TRBD1. CDR1 is MNHNS, CDR2 SASEGT, per germline. The CDR3 is 11 amino acids. After removal of 8 bases from V and 9 bases from J, the junction contained 4 bases not matched to a gene. The CDR3 nucleotides read TGTGCCAGCCAAGGACAGGGAACGCAGTATTTT. This codes for CASQGQGTQYF.

The J gene is TRBJ2-7, the V gene TRBV19; the D is unclear. Trimming left V 0 bases short and J 7 bases short, with 13 bases between. Germline loops: CDR1 LNHDA, CDR2 SQIVND (reference sequence). CDR3 size: 14 residues. Written as DNA, the CDR3 is TGTGCCAGTAGTATAGATGGCAGCCTTCGGGAGCAGTACTTC. It specifies CASSIDGSLREQYF.

This chain uses TRBV12-5 with TRBJ2-1; 9 bases line up with TRBD2. V trimming: 5 bases; J trimming: 4 bases; junction bases outside the gene matches: 3. Germline V gene data show CDR1 as LGHNT and CDR2 as FRNRAP. This CDR3 comprises 14 residues. The CDR3 protein is CASGPTSGYNEQFF. CDR3 nucleotides: TGTGCTAGTGGTCCCACTAGCGGGTACAATGAGCAGTTCTTC.

This clone was picked up one time. This chain uses TRBV7-6 with TRBJ2-1, with a possible D match to TRBD2 (6 bases). The CDR3 is 14 amino acids. V was trimmed by 3 bases and J by 6 bases, leaving 12 bases between them. Germline CDR1 and CDR2: SGHVS and FNYEAQ. The CDR3 nucleotides are TGTGCCAGCAGCTTCCGGGGGAGCCCCAATGAGCAGTTCTTC. Amino acid sequence: CASSFRGSPNEQFF.

The chain uses TRBV27 and TRBJ2-3; D is undetermined. The CDR3 is made up of 14 amino acids. Germline V gene sequence: CDR1 MNHEY, CDR2 SMNVEV (reference sequence). V shed 3 bases and J shed 0 bases, with 7 bases lying between them. CDR3 sequence: CASSLATSTDTQYF. The CDR3 DNA follows: TGTGCCAGCAGTTTGGCCACTAGCACAGATACGCAGTATTTT.

The chain is built from TRBV11-2 and TRBJ2-1; tentative D call: TRBD2 (6 bases). The germline gives CDR1 SGHAT, CDR2 FQNNGV. The V gene lost 8 bases and the J gene lost 8 bases, with 7 bases spanning the gap. The CDR3 contains 10 residues. In nucleotides, the CDR3 is TGTGCCAGCGGGGGGTATGAGCAGTTCTTC. It codes for CASGGYEQFF.

V usage is TRBV4-1 and J usage is TRBJ2-1, with a weak D call TRBD2 (6 bases). Trimming shortened V by 4 bases and J by 7 bases, and 17 bases separated the two germline ends. The CDR3 loop spans 15 amino acids. The germline V gene encodes CDR1 MGHRA and CDR2 YSYEKL. The CDR3 DNA is TGCGCCAGCAGCCTCCACGTGGTTGGGGGGAATGAGCAGTTCTTC. Its translation is CASSLHVVGGNEQFF.

The chain couples TRBV19 to TRBJ2-7; 8 bases are a match to TRBD2. V lost 1 base and J lost 0; bases outside the gene matches: 2. CDR1 is LNHDA and CDR2 is SQIVND in the germline V gene (reference sequence). This CDR3 has 15 amino acids. Here the CDR3 reads CASSIASGSSYEQYF. Here the CDR3 DNA reads TGTGCCAGTAGTATAGCGAGCGGGAGCTCCTACGAGCAGTACTTC.